The text below deals with one T cell receptor beta chain. Its antigen has not been determined. Base-call qualities are not available, and no considerably larger clone is one nucleotide away. This record comes from a study of cytomegalovirus exposure and HLA in healthy donors (dated by TCRdb to the late 2010s). At the level of the whole study: The roughly 670 repertoires of the first cohort and the 95 to 150 validation repertoires were produced on the same platform, according to a later analysis. The study was designed to test whether signatures of past pathogen exposure could be identified by cataloging public T cell receptors. In addition to the first cohort of approximately 650 subjects, a separate validation cohort of 120 different subjects was used. To predict cytomegalovirus infection status, the study brought together high-throughput TCR immunosequencing, statistical association of individual TCRs with disease status, and machine learning. Study-wide findings and limitations: Subsequent analysis determined that TCRs grouped into clusters in the first cohort also showed a tendency toward co-occurrence across the 130 or so validation repertoires, and approximately 93% of cluster scores exceeded 0. The classifier was reported to diagnose cytomegalovirus status with high specificity and sensitivity in both the original cohort and the validation cohort. Most TCR sequences were observed very rarely across donors, whereas some public TCRs were present in many individuals. Three of the identified cytomegalovirus-associated TCR beta chains were confirmed in vitro to be specific for cytomegalovirus antigens. A later analysis lacked HLA typing for the validation cohort, so it scored co-occurrence in that cohort across all 110 or so repertoires. The study gave a list of roughly 150 TCR beta chains associated with cytomegalovirus. According to the authors, the approach could potentially be generalized to other disease states and immunological phenotypes.

Germline trimming: 4 bases from V, 0 bases from J; junction bases outside gene matches: 4. The CDR3 runs 15 amino acids, cysteine and phenylalanine included. The retained sequence is limited to the CDR3, 45 bases, with the frame set at the first base. Sequences SGHDT (CDR1) and YYEEEE (CDR2) are obtained from the germline V gene. The receptor library was made with the immunoSEQ multiplex PCR assay. Turning to the authors' computational methods: A statistical classification framework was built for diagnosing cytomegalovirus status from the catalog of TCR beta chain sequences. TCRdb provides this immuneACCESS table in a form limited to in-frame rearrangements. Some clones are lacking; in checked studies, under half of them reflect an unresolved V gene, and why the rest are absent is not known. Clone size and the V and J calls come from that table; the DNA yielded D and trimming. The sample table shows 140,000 to 150,000 clones, and roughly 92% are seen once. The ten largest clones capture 0.6% to 0.8% of the sample.

Donors formed part of the validation cohort, which comprised about 130 subjects and was distinct from the first cohort of some 700 subjects. The receptor comes from a man between 18 and 29 years old in good health and CMV-seronegative. The sequenced sample was PBMCs. The sequence links TRBV5-6 to TRBJ1-5, and 7 junction bases match TRBD1. The CDR3 region reads CASSARTGSNQPQHF. The nucleotide sequence is given as TGTGCCAGCAGCGCCCGGACAGGTAGCAATCAGCCCCAGCATTTT.